This T cell receptor beta chain originates from a study of shared clonotypes between healthy human individuals. With 5 bases clipped from V and 6 bases from J, the junction kept 7 bases outside the gene matches. Germline V gene sequence: CDR1 MNHEY, CDR2 SMNVEV (reference sequence). CDR3 size: 13 residues. The sample holds many counts of this clone. Deep was the level used in running the assay. The genomic DNA of each subset was split evenly across several immunoSEQ plates. Assay used: immunoSEQ multiplex PCR; TCRdb lists only in-frame clones, some missing. The table records fewer than 700,000 clones, around three quarters of them present only once.

The clonotype originates from a woman in her thirties or forties in good health. Some clones in this sample may be carry-over from other donors' samples. This rearrangement joins TRBV27 to TRBJ2-7, with TRBD2 matching 7 bases. Sequenced input: PBMCs. CDR3 DNA: TGTGCCAGCAGTCCCTCCTGGGAGGGCGAGCAGTACTTC. It is translated as CASSPSWEGEQYF.